This T cell receptor beta chain comes out of a study of T cell responses to AZD1222 COVID-19 vaccine. The CDR3 spans 15 residues. Germline V CDR1 and CDR2: KGHSY, FQNENV. V lost 3 bases to trimming and J lost 8 bases, with 16 bases between them. The protocol was immunoSEQ multiplex PCR, while the TCRdb copy is restricted to in-frame clones and leaves out a portion. The data contain just over 80,000 clones, more than 80% of them singletons. The TCR sequence derives from an adult in good health. The chain has TRBV16 and TRBJ1-4; D may be TRBD1 (5 bases). The input for sequencing was peripheral blood, taken on day 0 of AZD1222 vaccination. The CDR3 region is CASSQSGGSGEKLFF. Here the CDR3 DNA reads TGTGCCAGCAGCCAGAGCGGGGGGAGCGGCGAAAAACTGTTTTTT.